A selection of T cell receptor beta chains follows, all from one sample in a study of T cell responses to AZD1222 COVID-19 vaccine. Clones were sequenced by immunoSEQ multiplex PCR, and TCRdb holds only the in-frame ones, with some missing. The repertoire holds approximately 100,000 clones, with about 89% as singletons. The sequences come from peripheral blood, collected 28 days after the second AZD1222 dose. These receptor sequences come from an adult who received the AZD1222 COVID-19 vaccine. Each CDR3 is given with its conserved first and last residue. Each record gives: D gene, clone size, J gene, V gene, CDR3 protein, CDR3 DNA. A D gene is named only where the DNA matches it firmly. Clone size is not always given. Where it is, it says once, few, many or a class for expanded clones.

TRBD1	.	TRBJ1-2	TRBV5-4	CASSRGQGAHYGYTF	TGTGCCAGCAGCCGAGGACAGGGGGCTCACTATGGCTACACCTTC
TRBD1	.	TRBJ1-2	TRBV3-1/TRBV3-2	CASSQDGTGGLYGYTF	TGTGCCAGCAGCCAAGATGGGACAGGGGGGCTCTATGGCTACACCTTC
TRBD1	.	TRBJ2-7	TRBV18	CASSPGTVSYEQYF	TGTGCCAGCTCACCAGGGACAGTATCCTACGAGCAGTACTTC
.	.	TRBJ2-7	TRBV7-3	CASSLNLASQTEQYF	TGTGCCAGCAGCTTAAATTTAGCTAGCCAAACCGAGCAGTACTTC
.	.	TRBJ2-1	TRBV5-1	CASSWGSLYNEQFF	TGCGCCAGCAGCTGGGGGTCGCTCTACAATGAGCAGTTCTTC
.	once	TRBJ2-5	TRBV5-1	CASSLAGYQETQYF	TGCGCCAGCAGCTTGGCAGGGTACCAAGAGACCCAGTACTTC
TRBD1	.	TRBJ1-1	TRBV27	CASNSRLTGLTEAFF	TGTGCCAGCAATAGCCGCCTGACAGGGCTCACTGAAGCTTTCTTT
.	.	TRBJ1-4	TRBV21-1	CASSSRAGEEKLFF	TGTGCCAGCAGCAGCAGGGCCGGTGAAGAAAAACTGTTTTTT
TRBD2	.	TRBJ2-7	TRBV18	CASSSISGGTSYEQYF	TGTGCCAGCTCATCCATAAGCGGGGGGACGTCCTACGAGCAGTACTTC
.	.	TRBJ2-3	TRBV10-1	CASSESGTDTQYF	TGCGCCAGCAGTGAGTCAGGGACAGATACGCAGTATTTT
.	once	TRBJ1-1	TRBV2	CASSERSSGSEAFF	TGTGCCAGCAGTGAAAGGTCGAGCGGCAGCGAAGCTTTCTTT
.	.	TRBJ1-2	TRBV6-5	CASSYGRDGGYTF	TGTGCCAGCAGTTACGGCAGGGATGGTGGCTACACCTTC
.	.	TRBJ1-3	TRBV27	CASSAAQGLSGNTIYF	TGTGCCAGCAGTGCCGCTCAGGGCCTCTCTGGAAACACCATATATTTT
.	.	TRBJ2-1	TRBV11-2	CASSLQGGTYNEQFF	TGTGCCAGCAGCTTACAGGGGGGGACTTACAATGAGCAGTTCTTC
TRBD1	.	TRBJ1-6	TRBV15	CATSRDGDRTVPLHF	TGTGCCACCAGCAGAGACGGGGACAGGACCGTCCCCCTCCACTTT
TRBD2	.	TRBJ2-3	TRBV5-5	CCVSGGPTDTQYF	TGTTGTGTTAGCGGGGGGCCCACAGATACGCAGTATTTT
.	.	TRBJ2-5	TRBV9	CASSVGTSQETQYF	TGTGCCAGCAGCGTGGGGACAAGCCAAGAGACCCAGTACTTC
TRBD2	once	TRBJ2-3	TRBV6-1	CASSATSGGASVDTQYF	TGTGCCAGCAGTGCAACTAGCGGGGGGGCGTCGGTGGATACGCAGTATTTT
.	.	TRBJ2-7	TRBV21-1	CASRGCSYEQYF	TGTGCCAGCAGGGGGTGCTCCTACGAGCAGTACTTC
.	.	TRBJ1-1	TRBV19	CASSKGHLNTEAFF	TGTGCCAGTAGTAAGGGACACTTGAACACTGAAGCTTTCTTT
TRBD1	.	TRBJ1-4	TRBV5-6	CASQGAWNEKLFF	TGTGCCAGCCAGGGGGCTTGGAATGAAAAACTGTTTTTT
.	.	TRBJ2-1	TRBV9	CASSVAGNSYNEQFF	TGTGCCAGCAGCGTAGCGGGGAACTCCTACAATGAGCAGTTCTTC
TRBD2	.	TRBJ2-3	TRBV7-9	CASVESGGFPDTQYF	TGTGCCAGCGTAGAAAGCGGGGGGTTCCCAGATACGCAGTATTTT
.	once	TRBJ1-3	TRBV3-1/TRBV3-2	CASRSGRYASGNTIYF	TGTGCCAGCAGGTCGGGGCGATACGCCTCTGGAAACACCATATATTTT
.	.	TRBJ2-2	TRBV19	CASSIAPRGGTGELFF	TGTGCCAGTAGTATAGCTCCCAGGGGAGGCACCGGGGAGCTGTTTTTT
TRBD1	.	TRBJ1-3	TRBV4-1	CASSQTGGSGNTIYF	TGCGCCAGCAGCCAGACAGGGGGCTCTGGAAACACCATATATTTT
TRBD1	once	TRBJ1-1	TRBV18	CASSPEQGLNTEAFF	TGTGCCAGCTCACCGGAACAGGGGCTGAACACTGAAGCTTTCTTT
.	few	TRBJ1-2	TRBV20-1	CSAREGYGYTF	TGCAGTGCTAGAGAGGGGTATGGCTACACCTTC
.	.	TRBJ2-5	TRBV6-5	CASRTTVHQETQYF	TGTGCCAGCAGAACGACAGTCCACCAAGAGACCCAGTACTTC
.	.	TRBJ1-4	TRBV12-3/TRBV12-4	CASSLSSREKLFF	TGTGCCAGCAGTTTATCCTCCCGTGAAAAACTGTTTTTT
.	.	TRBJ1-2	TRBV5-1	CASSLGAGTDGYTF	TGCGCCAGCAGCTTGGGGGCTGGGACCGATGGCTACACCTTC
.	.	TRBJ1-2	TRBV11-2	CASSLEGAGYTF	TGTGCCAGCAGCTTAGAAGGTGCTGGCTACACCTTC
TRBD1	once	TRBJ2-1	TRBV7-6	CASSSTGGYEQFF	TGTGCCAGCAGCTCGACAGGGGGTTATGAGCAGTTCTTC
.	.	TRBJ2-5	TRBV6-5	CASLGVYQETQYF	TGTGCCAGCCTTGGGGTGTACCAAGAGACCCAGTACTTC
.	.	TRBJ1-6	TRBV18	CASSPEAYNSPLHF	TGTGCCAGCTCACCGGAGGCCTATAATTCACCCCTCCACTTT
.	.	TRBJ1-1	TRBV9	CASSVGGLLTEAFF	TGTGCCAGCAGCGTAGGGGGGCTGCTCACTGAAGCTTTCTTT
TRBD1	.	TRBJ1-3	TRBV7-3	CASSSSRDRVETSGNTIYF	TGTGCCAGCAGCTCTAGCCGGGACAGGGTCGAAACCTCTGGAAACACCATATATTTT
.	.	TRBJ1-2	TRBV7-9	CASSKYRDGYTF	TGTGCCAGCAGCAAATACAGGGATGGCTACACCTTC
TRBD2	.	TRBJ2-7	TRBV27	CASSLPGGGGRYEQYF	TGTGCCAGCAGTTTACCGGGAGGGGGAGGACGCTACGAGCAGTACTTC
TRBD1	.	TRBJ2-1	TRBV2	CASSGPSGTGRYNEQFF	TGTGCCAGCAGTGGACCCTCCGGGACAGGGAGATACAATGAGCAGTTCTTC
.	.	TRBJ2-5	TRBV18	CASSPSNMGETQYF	TGTGCCAGCTCACCCAGTAACATGGGAGAGACCCAGTACTTC
.	.	TRBJ1-5	TRBV19	CASSITGRNQPQHF	TGTGCCAGTAGTATCACCGGGAGGAATCAGCCCCAGCATTTT
TRBD2	.	TRBJ2-3	TRBV3-1/TRBV3-2	CASSQGLGSGGTDTQYF	TGTGCCAGCAGCCAAGGCCTTGGTAGCGGGGGCACAGATACGCAGTATTTT
.	.	TRBJ2-3	TRBV5-4	CASSSPYGAGTDTQYF	TGTGCCAGCAGCTCCCCGTATGGGGCCGGTACAGATACGCAGTATTTT
.	.	TRBJ2-4	TRBV30	CAWSVGLKNIQYF	TGTGCCTGGAGTGTTGGCTTAAAAAACATTCAGTACTTC
TRBD1	.	TRBJ2-7	TRBV12-3/TRBV12-4	CASTFDRAYEQYF	TGTGCCAGCACCTTCGACAGGGCTTACGAGCAGTACTTC
.	.	TRBJ1-3	TRBV10-1	CASNTTRSGNTIYF	TGCGCCAGCAACACCACAAGATCTGGAAACACCATATATTTT
.	.	TRBJ2-6	TRBV5-1	CASLEPGANVLTF	TGCGCCAGCCTGGAACCTGGGGCCAACGTCCTGACTTTC
TRBD2	.	TRBJ2-2	TRBV13	CASSSRTSGANTGELFF	TGTGCCAGCAGCTCCAGGACTAGCGGGGCGAACACCGGGGAGCTGTTTTTT
.	.	TRBJ2-7	TRBV11-2	CASSAPGSPYEQYF	TGTGCCAGCAGCGCCCCCGGCAGTCCCTACGAGCAGTACTTC
TRBD1	once	TRBJ1-5	TRBV19	CASSIDWTGGAGNQPQHF	TGTGCCAGTAGTATAGATTGGACAGGGGGCGCCGGCAATCAGCCCCAGCATTTT
.	once	TRBJ2-7	TRBV6-5	CASSYRESSYEQYF	TGTGCCAGCAGTTACCGGGAGAGCTCCTACGAGCAGTACTTC
TRBD1	.	TRBJ1-2	TRBV5-5	CASSIRTGNYGYTF	TGTGCCAGCAGCATCAGGACAGGGAACTATGGCTACACCTTC
TRBD2	once	TRBJ2-3	TRBV7-6	CASSAAGGSTDTQYF	TGTGCCAGCAGCGCAGCGGGGGGTAGCACAGATACGCAGTATTTT
.	.	TRBJ1-2	TRBV18	CASSPGTGPNYGYTF	TGTGCCAGCTCACCCGGTACAGGGCCCAACTATGGCTACACCTTC